This T cell receptor beta chain was profiled in a study of cytomegalovirus exposure and HLA in healthy donors. Overall study context: Unique TCRs from HLA-typed donors, around 79 million of them, were held in an early data release.

The PCR used 60 Vbeta and 13 Jbeta primers. Assay: immunoSEQ multiplex PCR; the TCRdb copy retains only in-frame clones and omits some. The sample contains some 130,000 clones, about two thirds of which appear only once. As to this clone: Its target is unknown.

Regarding the study as a whole: A missense variant in DCLRE1C was later tied to TCR beta V- and J-gene trimming. Accurate prediction of HLA-A and HLA-B alleles (for most subjects) was reportedly achieved from TCR beta sequences. TCR beta V segments were, for the most part, productive about 87% or about 30% of the time in an earlier analysis.

CDR1 is GTSNPN and CDR2 is SVGIG in the germline V gene (reference sequence). CDR3 length: 14 residues. The ends were cut back, 6 bases at V and 0 bases at J, with 15 bases in the middle. The TCR comes from a middle-aged woman in good health and CMV-seronegative. The material sequenced was PBMCs. V usage is TRBV30 and J usage is TRBJ2-7; D possibly corresponds to TRBD1 (6 bases). This CDR3 reads CACLLQGSSYEQYF. CDR3 sequence (DNA): TGTGCCTGCCTATTACAGGGTAGCTCCTACGAGCAGTACTTC.